This TCR beta chain was recovered during a study of Ad26.COV2.S vaccination and SARS-CoV-2 variants. Study-wide findings and caveats: Vaccine recipients posted higher spike-specific TCR breadth than their placebo counterparts.

Only in-frame clones appear in the TCRdb table, and some are missing; sequencing was by immunoSEQ multiplex PCR. The table lists over 85,000 clones, around 80% of them singletons. Per the germline V gene, CDR1 is SGHTA and CDR2 is FQGTGA. The CDR3 covers 13 residues. Trimming removed 0 bases at V and 10 bases at J, with 12 bases between. Points on this clone: Its target is unknown.

The V gene is TRBV7-3, the J gene TRBJ2-5; the D is unclear. The source was peripheral blood, collected after recovery from COVID-19. The source is a human donor who had recovered from COVID-19. CDR3 in amino acids: CASSLTTASSQYF. The CDR3 region has the DNA TGTGCCAGCAGCTTAACCACCGCAAGTAGCCAGTACTTC.